A single TCR beta chain is shown here with its context. This CDR3 is 15 amino acids long. Trimming shortened V by 5 bases and J by 8 bases, and 18 bases separated the two germline ends. CDR1 and CDR2 from the germline V gene are MDHEN and SYDVKM. Data came from immunoSEQ multiplex PCR; TCRdb stores just in-frame clones and leaves some out. The sample holds 500,000 or so clones, 70% to 90% seen once. The sample originates from a study of Ad26.COV2.S vaccination and SARS-CoV-2 variants. Study context: Donor was assigned to the Ad26.COV2.S arm of trial COV1001. Ad26.COV2.S, an intramuscular injection, was given once or twice 56 days apart.

Treatment defined: about 20 received Ad26.COV2.S at low or high dose, single or two shots; about 5 received placebo; per-sample allocation not given. Day 63 following the first vaccine or placebo injection was when the samples were taken. The source of this sequence is a person aged 18-65 years who received the Ad26.COV2.S COVID-19 vaccine or a placebo. The specimen was peripheral blood, collected in a trial of Ad26.COV2.S vaccine versus placebo. The V and J genes are TRBV28 and TRBJ1-4; no definite D call. CDR3 amino acids: CASSTAGPRKEKLFF. In DNA, the CDR3 is TGTGCCAGCAGTACCGCCGGACCACGGAAGGAAAAACTGTTTTTT.